This TCR beta chain appears in the sequencing data of a study of T cell repertoires in aging, cancer and after chemotherapy. Points from the study as a whole: Healthy donors lost TCR diversity with age mainly through richness, cancer patients through richness and evenness.

Comment on this clonotype: Its antigen is not identified.

Amplification of TCR beta used genomic DNA extracted from peripheral blood. Multiplex touch-down PCR with TRB-A/B primers amplified rearranged V-D-J TRB sequences. TCRdb re-called the multiplex PCR reads with MiXCR, one entry per CDR3 protein. The top ten clones hold approximately 2% of a sample with about 11,000 distinct CDR3 sequences, more than 25% of them seen once. The source is a human donor in good health. Sequenced: blood.

Here the CDR3 reads CATSRDSGGKGYEQFF. The CDR3 DNA is TGTGCCACCAGCAGAGATTCGGGAGGGAAAGGCTATGAGCAGTTCTTC. The chain has TRBV15 and TRBJ2-1, with 8 bases identical to TRBD2. Germline CDR1 reads LNHNV; CDR2 reads YYDKDF (reference sequence). After removal of 0 bases from V and 8 bases from J, the junction contained 9 bases not matched to a gene. CDR3 length equals 16 residues.